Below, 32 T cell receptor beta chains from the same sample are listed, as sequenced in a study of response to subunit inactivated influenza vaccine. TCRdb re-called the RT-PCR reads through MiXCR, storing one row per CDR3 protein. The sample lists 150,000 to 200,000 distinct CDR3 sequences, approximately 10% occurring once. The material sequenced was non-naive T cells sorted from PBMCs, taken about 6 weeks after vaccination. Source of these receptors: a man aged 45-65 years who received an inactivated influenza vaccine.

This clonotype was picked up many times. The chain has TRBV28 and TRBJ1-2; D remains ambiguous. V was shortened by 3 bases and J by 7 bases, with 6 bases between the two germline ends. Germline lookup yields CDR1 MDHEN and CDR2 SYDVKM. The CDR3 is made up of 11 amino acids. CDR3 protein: CASSLGFGYTF. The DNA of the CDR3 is TGTGCCAGCAGTTTGGGGTTTGGCTACACCTTC.

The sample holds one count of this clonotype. CDR3 loop: CASSGQGADSYEQYF. CDR3 in DNA: TGTGCCAGCAGTGGACAGGGGGCCGATTCCTACGAGCAGTACTTC. The chain has TRBV28 and TRBJ2-7; 11 positions match TRBD1. The CDR3 runs 15 residues. Per the germline V gene, CDR1 is MDHEN and CDR2 is SYDVKM. The V gene end was trimmed by 5 bases and the J gene end by 1 base; junction bases not matched to a gene: 4.

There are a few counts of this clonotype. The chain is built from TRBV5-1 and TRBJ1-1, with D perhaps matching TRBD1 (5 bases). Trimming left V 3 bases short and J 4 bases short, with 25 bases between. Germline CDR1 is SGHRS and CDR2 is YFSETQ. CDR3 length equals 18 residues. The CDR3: CASSSRYGTHTESTEAFF. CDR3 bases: TGCGCCAGCAGCTCTCGCTACGGGACCCACACAGAGAGCACTGAAGCTTTCTTT.

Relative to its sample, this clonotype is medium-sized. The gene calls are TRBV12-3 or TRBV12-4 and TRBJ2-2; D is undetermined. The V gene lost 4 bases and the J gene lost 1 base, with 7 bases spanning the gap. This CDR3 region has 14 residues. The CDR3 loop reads CASSWAGNTGELFF. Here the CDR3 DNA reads TGTGCCAGCAGTTGGGCAGGGAACACCGGGGAGCTGTTTTTT.

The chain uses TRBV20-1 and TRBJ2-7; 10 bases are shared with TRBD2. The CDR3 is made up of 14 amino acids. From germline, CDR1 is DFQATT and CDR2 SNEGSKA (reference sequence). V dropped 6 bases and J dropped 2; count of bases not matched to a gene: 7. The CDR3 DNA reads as TGCAGTGCAAAGAGCGGGAGGGCCCCCTACGAGCAGTACTTC. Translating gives CSAKSGRAPYEQYF.

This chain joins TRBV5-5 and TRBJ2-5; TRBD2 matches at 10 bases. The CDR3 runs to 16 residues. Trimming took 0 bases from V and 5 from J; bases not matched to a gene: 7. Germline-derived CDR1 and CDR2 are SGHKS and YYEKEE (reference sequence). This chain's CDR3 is CASSLEREGRYETQYF. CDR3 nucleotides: TGTGCCAGCAGCTTGGAGCGGGAGGGCCGGTATGAGACCCAGTACTTC.

CDR3: CAWSKLRMEDSPLHF. DNA for the CDR3: TGTGCCTGGTCCAAACTCCGGATGGAGGATTCACCCCTCCACTTT. The chain couples TRBV30 to TRBJ1-6; no clear D. CDR3 length: 15 amino acids. Trimming removed 5 bases from V and 8 bases from J, with 19 bases in between. From germline, CDR1 is GTSNPN and CDR2 SVGIG (reference sequence).

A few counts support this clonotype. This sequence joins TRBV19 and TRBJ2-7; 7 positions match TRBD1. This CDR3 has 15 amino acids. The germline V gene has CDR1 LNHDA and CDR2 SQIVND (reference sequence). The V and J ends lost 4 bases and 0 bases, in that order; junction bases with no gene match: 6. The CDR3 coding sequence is TGTGCCAGTAGTACCATCGACAGGGTCTCCTACGAGCAGTACTTC. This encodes CASSTIDRVSYEQYF.

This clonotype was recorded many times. The CDR3 region is CASSQRTAPNTGELFF. CDR3 sequence (DNA): TGCGCCAGCAGCCAGAGGACGGCCCCGAACACCGGGGAGCTGTTTTTT. The chain couples TRBV5-1 to TRBJ2-2; no definite D call. V was clipped by 4 bases and J by 0 bases, with 13 bases between them. CDR3 size: 16 residues. CDR1 and CDR2 from the germline V gene are SGHRS and YFSETQ. Variable domain in full (rest from reference TRBV5-1 and TRBJ2-2): KAGVTQTPRYLIKTRGQQVTLSCSPISGHRSVSWYQQTPGQGLQFLFEYFSETQRNKGNFPGRFSGRQFSNSRSEMNVSTLELGDSALYLCASSQRTAPNTGELFFGEGSRLTVL.

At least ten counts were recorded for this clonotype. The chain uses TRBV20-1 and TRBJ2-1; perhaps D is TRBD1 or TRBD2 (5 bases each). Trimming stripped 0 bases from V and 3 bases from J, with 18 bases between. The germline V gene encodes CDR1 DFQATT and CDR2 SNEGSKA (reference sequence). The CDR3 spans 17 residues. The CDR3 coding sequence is TGCAGTGCTAGAGATCCATCCGGGGCGCAGAACTACAATGAGCAGTTCTTC. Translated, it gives CSARDPSGAQNYNEQFF.

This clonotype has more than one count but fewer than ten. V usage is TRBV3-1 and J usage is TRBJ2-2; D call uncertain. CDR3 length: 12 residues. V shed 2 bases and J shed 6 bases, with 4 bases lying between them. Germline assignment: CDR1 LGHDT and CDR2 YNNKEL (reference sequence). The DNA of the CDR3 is TGTGCCAGCAGCCAAAACCCCGGGGAGCTGTTTTTT. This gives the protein CASSQNPGELFF.

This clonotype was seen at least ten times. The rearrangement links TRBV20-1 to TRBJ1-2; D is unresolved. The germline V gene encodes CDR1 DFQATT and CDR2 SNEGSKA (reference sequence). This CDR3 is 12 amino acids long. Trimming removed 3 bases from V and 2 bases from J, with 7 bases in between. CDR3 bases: TGCAGTGCTAGCCGTGCAAACTATGGCTACACCTTC. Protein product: CSASRANYGYTF.

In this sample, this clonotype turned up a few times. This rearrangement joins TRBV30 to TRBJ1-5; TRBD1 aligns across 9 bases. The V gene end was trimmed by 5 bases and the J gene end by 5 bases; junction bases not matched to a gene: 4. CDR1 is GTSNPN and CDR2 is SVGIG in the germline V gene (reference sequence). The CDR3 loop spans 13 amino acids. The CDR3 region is CAWDRGDYQPQHF. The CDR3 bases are TGTGCCTGGGACAGGGGGGATTATCAGCCCCAGCATTTT.

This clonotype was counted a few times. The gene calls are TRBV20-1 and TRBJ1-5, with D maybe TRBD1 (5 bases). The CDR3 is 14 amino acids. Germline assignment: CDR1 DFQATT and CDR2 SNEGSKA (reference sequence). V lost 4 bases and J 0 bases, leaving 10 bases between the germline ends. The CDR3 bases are TGCAGTGCTACAAGGGGCCCTAGCAATCAGCCCCAGCATTTT. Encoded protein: CSATRGPSNQPQHF.

CDR3 DNA: TGTGCCAGCAGCCCCCACCTAGAGGGTACGAACGCTTTCTTT. Protein product: CASSPHLEGTNAFF. The chain joins TRBV14 to TRBJ1-1; D uncertain. V lost 4 bases and J 11 bases, leaving 20 bases between the germline ends. The CDR3 runs 14 residues. Germline-derived CDR1 and CDR2 are SGHDN and FVKESK.

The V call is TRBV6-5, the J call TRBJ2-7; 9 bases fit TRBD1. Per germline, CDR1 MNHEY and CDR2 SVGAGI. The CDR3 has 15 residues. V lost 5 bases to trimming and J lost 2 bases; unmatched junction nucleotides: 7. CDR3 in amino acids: CASSPSGQGTYEQYF. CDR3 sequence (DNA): TGTGCCAGCAGTCCCTCGGGACAGGGTACCTACGAGCAGTACTTC.

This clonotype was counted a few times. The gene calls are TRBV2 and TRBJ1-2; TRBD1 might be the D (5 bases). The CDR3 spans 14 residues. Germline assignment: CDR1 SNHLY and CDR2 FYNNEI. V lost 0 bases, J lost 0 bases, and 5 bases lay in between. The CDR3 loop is CASSEAGANYGYTF. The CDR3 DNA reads TGTGCCAGCAGTGAAGCGGGGGCTAACTATGGCTACACCTTC.

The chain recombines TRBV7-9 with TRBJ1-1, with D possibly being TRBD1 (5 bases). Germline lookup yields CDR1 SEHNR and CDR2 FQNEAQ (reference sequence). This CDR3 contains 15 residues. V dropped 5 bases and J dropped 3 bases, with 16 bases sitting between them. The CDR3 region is CASSARQGRDTEAFF. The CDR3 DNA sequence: TGTGCCAGCAGCGCCAGGCAGGGTAGGGACACTGAAGCTTTCTTT.

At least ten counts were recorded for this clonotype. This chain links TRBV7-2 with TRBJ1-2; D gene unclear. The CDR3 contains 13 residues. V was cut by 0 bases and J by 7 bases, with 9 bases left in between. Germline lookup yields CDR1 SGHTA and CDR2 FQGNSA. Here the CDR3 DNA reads TGTGCCAGCAGCTTAGCTGTCGGGTCTGGCTACACCTTC. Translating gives CASSLAVGSGYTF.

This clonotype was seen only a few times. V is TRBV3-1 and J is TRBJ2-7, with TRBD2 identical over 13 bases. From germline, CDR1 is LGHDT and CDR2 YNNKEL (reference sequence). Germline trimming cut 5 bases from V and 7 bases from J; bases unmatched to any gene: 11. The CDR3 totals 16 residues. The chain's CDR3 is CASSYYGLAGVEEQYF. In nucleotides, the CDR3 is TGTGCCAGCAGCTATTACGGACTAGCGGGAGTTGAGGAGCAGTACTTC.

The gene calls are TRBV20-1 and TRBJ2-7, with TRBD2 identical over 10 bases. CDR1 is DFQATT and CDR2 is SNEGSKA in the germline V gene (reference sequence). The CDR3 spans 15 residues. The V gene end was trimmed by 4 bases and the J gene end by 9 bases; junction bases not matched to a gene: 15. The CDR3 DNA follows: TGCAGTGCTACCCTAGCGGGGGCCCCCCTACGTGGGCAGTACTTC. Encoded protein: CSATLAGAPLRGQYF.

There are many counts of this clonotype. The CDR3, as DNA: TGTGCCAGCAGCCAAGGGGGCTGGTACCAAGAGACCCAGTACTTC. Protein sequence: CASSQGGWYQETQYF. The genes are TRBV14 and TRBJ2-5; a possible D gene is TRBD1 (5 bases). Trimming left V 1 base short and J 0 bases short, with 9 bases between. Germline V CDR1 and CDR2: SGHDN, FVKESK. The CDR3 is made up of 15 amino acids. Complete variable domain (other parts from reference TRBV14 and TRBJ2-5): EAGVTQFPSHSVIEKGQTVTLRCDPISGHDNLYWYRRVMGKEIKFLLHFVKESKQDESGMPNNRFLAERTGGTYSTLKVQPAELEDSGVYFCASSQGGWYQETQYFGPGTRLLVL.

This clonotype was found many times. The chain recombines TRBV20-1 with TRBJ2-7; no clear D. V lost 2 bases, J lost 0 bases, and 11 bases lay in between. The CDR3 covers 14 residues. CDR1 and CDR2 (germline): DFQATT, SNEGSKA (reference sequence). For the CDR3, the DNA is TGCAGTGCTAGATTTGCGCCAAGCTCCTACGAGCAGTACTTC. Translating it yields CSARFAPSSYEQYF.

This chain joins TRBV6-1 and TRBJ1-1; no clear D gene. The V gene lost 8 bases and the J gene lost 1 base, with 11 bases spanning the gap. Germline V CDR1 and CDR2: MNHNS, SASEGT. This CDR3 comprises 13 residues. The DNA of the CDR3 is TGTGCCAGCTCTCGGAGGGCGAACACTGAAGCTTTCTTT. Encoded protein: CASSRRANTEAFF.

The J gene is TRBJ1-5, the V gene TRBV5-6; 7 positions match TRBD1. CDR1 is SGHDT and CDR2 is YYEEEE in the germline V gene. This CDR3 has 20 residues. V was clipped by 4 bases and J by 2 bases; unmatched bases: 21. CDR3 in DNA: TGTGCCAGCAGCCTGCAAGTAAAACCCAAACAGGGGTTGGGCAATCAGCCCCAGCATTTT. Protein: CASSLQVKPKQGLGNQPQHF.

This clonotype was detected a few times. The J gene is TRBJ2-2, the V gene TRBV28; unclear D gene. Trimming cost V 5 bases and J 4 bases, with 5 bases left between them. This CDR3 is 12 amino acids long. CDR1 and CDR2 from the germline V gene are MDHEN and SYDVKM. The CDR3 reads CASSTITGELFF. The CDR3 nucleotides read TGTGCCAGCAGTACTATCACCGGGGAGCTGTTTTTT.

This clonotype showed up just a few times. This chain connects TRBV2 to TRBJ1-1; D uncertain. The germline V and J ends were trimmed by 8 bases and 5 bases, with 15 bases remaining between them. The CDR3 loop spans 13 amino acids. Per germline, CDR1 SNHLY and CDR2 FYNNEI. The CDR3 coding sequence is TGTGCCAGCTGTTATACGATAGGGACTGAAGCTTTCTTT. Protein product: CASCYTIGTEAFF.

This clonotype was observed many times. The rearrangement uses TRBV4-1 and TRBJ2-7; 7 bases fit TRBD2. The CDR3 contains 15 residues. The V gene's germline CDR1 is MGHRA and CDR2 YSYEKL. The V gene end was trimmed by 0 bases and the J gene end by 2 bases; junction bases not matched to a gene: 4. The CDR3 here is CASSQDDGGAYEQYF. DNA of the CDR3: TGCGCCAGCAGCCAAGATGATGGGGGGGCCTACGAGCAGTACTTC.

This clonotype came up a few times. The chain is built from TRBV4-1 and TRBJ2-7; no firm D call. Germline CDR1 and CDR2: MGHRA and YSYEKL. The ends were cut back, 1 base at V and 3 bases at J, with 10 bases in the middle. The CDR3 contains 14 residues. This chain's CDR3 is CASSQADGYYEQYF. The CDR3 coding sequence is TGCGCCAGCAGCCAAGCAGACGGGTACTACGAGCAGTACTTC.

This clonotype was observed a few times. The DNA of the CDR3 is TGTGCCAGCAGCCAAAACGGTGGGGGGATAGGCGAGCAGTACTTC. It yields the protein CASSQNGGGIGEQYF. The rearrangement links TRBV14 to TRBJ2-7, with a tentative D call TRBD2 (6 bases). Germline CDR1 reads SGHDN; CDR2 reads FVKESK. CDR3 size: 15 residues. Trimming shortened V by 2 bases and J by 6 bases, and 17 bases separated the two germline ends.

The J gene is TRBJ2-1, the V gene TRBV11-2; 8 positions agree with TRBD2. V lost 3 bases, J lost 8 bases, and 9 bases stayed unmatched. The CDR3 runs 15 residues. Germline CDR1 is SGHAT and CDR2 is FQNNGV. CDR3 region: CASSFFAGGPDEQFF. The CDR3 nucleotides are TGTGCCAGCAGCTTTTTCGCGGGGGGCCCAGATGAGCAGTTCTTC.

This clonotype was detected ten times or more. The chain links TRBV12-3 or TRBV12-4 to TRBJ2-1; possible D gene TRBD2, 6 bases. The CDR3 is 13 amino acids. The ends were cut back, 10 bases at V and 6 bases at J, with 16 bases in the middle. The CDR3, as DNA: TGTGCCACGGGGAGGCTTCTCCTCAATGAGCAGTTCTTC. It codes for CATGRLLLNEQFF.